The 7 T cell receptor beta chains below come from one sample, sequenced in a study of cytomegalovirus exposure and HLA in healthy donors. This PCR relied on a set of 60 Vbeta primers and 13 Jbeta primers. TCRdb keeps only in-frame clones here, not all; method: immunoSEQ multiplex PCR. Among around 140,000 clones listed, about 80% were seen once. The sample consisted of PBMCs. The receptors come from a man aged 40-55 years in good health and CMV-seronegative.

This rearrangement joins TRBV5-1 to TRBJ1-2, with 11 bases that match TRBD1. Germline V gene sequence: CDR1 SGHRS, CDR2 YFSETQ. This CDR3 comprises 14 residues. Trimming cost V 7 bases and J 5 bases; bases outside gene matches: 7. The CDR3 coding sequence is TGCGCCAGCTGCCTGGGACAGGGGGGGTATGGCTACACCTTC. Translated: CASCLGQGGYGYTF.

This rearrangement joins TRBV9 to TRBJ2-7; D is undetermined. The germline V gene has CDR1 SGDLS and CDR2 YYNGEE. Between the trimmed V and J ends, which lost 3 bases and 5 bases, there was a span of 9 bases. The CDR3 has 12 residues. The DNA of the CDR3 is TGTGCCAGCAGCGGGGTAAGCGACGAGCAGTACTTC. Translation: CASSGVSDEQYF.

DNA of the CDR3: TGTGCCAGCAGTGAAGCCTCCAGAGGAGGGGGCCTCTACGAGCAGTACTTC. Its translation is CASSEASRGGGLYEQYF. The rearrangement links TRBV6-1 to TRBJ2-7; a weak D match, TRBD1 (7 bases). Germline V lookup: CDR1 MNHNS, CDR2 SASEGT. Between the trimmed V and J ends, which lost 0 bases and 3 bases, there was a span of 18 bases. CDR3 length equals 17 residues.

This clone was detected only once. The chain carries TRBV7-2 and TRBJ2-1; 8 bases align to TRBD1. The CDR3 length is 15 residues. Looked up from germline, CDR1 is SGHTA and CDR2 is FQGNSA. Trimming removed 5 bases from V and 9 bases from J; junction bases left unmatched: 12. CDR3 sequence (DNA): TGTGCCAGCAGCCCCCGACAGGGGAATATCGGTGAGCAGTTCTTC. It encodes CASSPRQGNIGEQFF.

The table lists this clone with a few counts. The chain couples TRBV4-1 to TRBJ2-7; TRBD2 might be the D (6 bases). The CDR3 consists of 16 residues. Germline lookup yields CDR1 MGHRA and CDR2 YSYEKL. Trimming took off 1 base at V and 0 bases at J, with 13 bases between the two ends. CDR3 DNA sequence: TGCGCCAGCAGCCAAGCGGGACTCCCAACCTCCTACGAGCAGTACTTC. Protein: CASSQAGLPTSYEQYF.

The chain's CDR3 is CASSSRQGSLETQYF. The DNA of the CDR3 is TGTGCCAGCAGTTCCCGACAGGGGAGTTTGGAGACCCAGTACTTC. The rearrangement uses TRBV27 and TRBJ2-5; TRBD1 aligns across 8 bases. V shed 4 bases and J 5 bases; nucleotides not matched to a gene: 9. The CDR3 consists of 15 residues. Germline V gives CDR1 MNHEY, CDR2 SMNVEV (reference sequence).

The chain employs TRBV11-2 and TRBJ2-7, with D unresolved. The CDR3 runs to 13 residues. Germline CDR1 is SGHAT and CDR2 is FQNNGV. V lost 5 bases to trimming and J lost 2 bases, with 10 bases between them. CDR3 coding DNA: TGTGCCAGCAGCCGGGTCCTGGCCTACGAGCAGTACTTC. Its protein is CASSRVLAYEQYF.